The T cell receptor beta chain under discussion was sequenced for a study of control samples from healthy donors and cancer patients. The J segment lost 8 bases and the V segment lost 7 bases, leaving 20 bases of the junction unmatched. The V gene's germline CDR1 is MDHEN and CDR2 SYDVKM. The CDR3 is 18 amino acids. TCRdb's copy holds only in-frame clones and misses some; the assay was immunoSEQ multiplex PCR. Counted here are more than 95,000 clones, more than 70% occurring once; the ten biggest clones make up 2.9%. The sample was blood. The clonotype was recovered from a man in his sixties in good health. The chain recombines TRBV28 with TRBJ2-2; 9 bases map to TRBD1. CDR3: CASTPLVHTGGLGGELFF. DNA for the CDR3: TGTGCCAGCACCCCGTTGGTACATACAGGGGGCTTAGGTGGGGAGCTGTTTTTT.